This T cell receptor (beta chain) derives from a study of cytomegalovirus exposure and HLA in healthy donors. Study findings and constraints: Despite most TCR sequences being rare, some public TCRs occurred in many donors. In all likelihood, a cluster of highly shared sequence variants was a sequencing artifact.

After removal of 6 bases from V and 5 bases from J, the junction contained 9 bases not matched to a gene. Germline V lookup: CDR1 KGHSH, CDR2 LQKENI. The CDR3 spans 16 residues. About this clone: No antigen is known for it.

Both 60 Vbeta primers and 13 Jbeta primers went into the PCR. Generated by immunoSEQ multiplex PCR, the TCRdb table keeps only in-frame clones and is missing some. The data show approximately 100,000 clones, 60% to 75% seen once. Everyone who donated was a healthy bone marrow donor. The chain couples TRBV18 to TRBJ2-5, with 13 nucleotides matching TRBD2. Sequenced: PBMCs. The receptor was isolated from a female donor in good health and CMV-seronegative. The CDR3 sequence is CASSPGLAGEAETQYF. The CDR3 region has the DNA TGTGCCAGCTCCCCTGGACTAGCGGGAGAAGCGGAGACCCAGTACTTC. The full variable domain, with the rest looked up from reference TRBV18 and TRBJ2-5, is NAGVMQNPRHLVRRRGQEARLRCSPMKGHSHVYWYRQLPEEGLKFMVYLQKENIIDESGMPKERFSAEFPKEGPSILRIQQVVRGDSAAYFCASSPGLAGEAETQYFGPGTRLLVL.